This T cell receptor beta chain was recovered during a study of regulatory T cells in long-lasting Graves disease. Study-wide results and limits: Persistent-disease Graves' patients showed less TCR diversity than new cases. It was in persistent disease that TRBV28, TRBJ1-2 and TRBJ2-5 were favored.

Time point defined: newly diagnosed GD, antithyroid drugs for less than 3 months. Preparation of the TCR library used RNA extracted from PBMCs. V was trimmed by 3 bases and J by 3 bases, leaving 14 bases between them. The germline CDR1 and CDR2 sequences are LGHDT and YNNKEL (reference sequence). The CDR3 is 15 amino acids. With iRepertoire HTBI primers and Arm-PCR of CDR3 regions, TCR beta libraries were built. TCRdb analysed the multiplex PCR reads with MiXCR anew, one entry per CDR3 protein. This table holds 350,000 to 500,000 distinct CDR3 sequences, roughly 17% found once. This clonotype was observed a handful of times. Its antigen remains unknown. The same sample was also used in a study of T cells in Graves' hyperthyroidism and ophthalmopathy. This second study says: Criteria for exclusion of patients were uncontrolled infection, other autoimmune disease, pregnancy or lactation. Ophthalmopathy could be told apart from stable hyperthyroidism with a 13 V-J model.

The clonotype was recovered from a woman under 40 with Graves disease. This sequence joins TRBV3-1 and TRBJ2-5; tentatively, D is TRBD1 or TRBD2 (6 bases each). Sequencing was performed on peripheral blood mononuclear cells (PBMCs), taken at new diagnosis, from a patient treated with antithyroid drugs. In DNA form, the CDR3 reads TGTGCCAGCAGCCAGGAAGGGGGACTCAAAGAGACCCAGTACTTC. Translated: CASSQEGGLKETQYF.